The 20 T cell receptor beta chains in this list originate from one sample, sequenced in a study of blood T cell repertoires in COVID-19. TCRdb's copy holds only in-frame clones and misses some; the assay was immunoSEQ multiplex PCR. Of about 180,000 clones listed, roughly 84% were seen once; the top ten hold less than 3.5%. The source material was peripheral blood. The receptors were sampled from a woman aged 60-75 years with acute or convalescent COVID-19.

The chain carries TRBV5-5 and TRBJ2-2, with TRBD1 matching 7 bases. CDR1 SGHKS and CDR2 YYEKEE come from the germline V gene (reference sequence). The V gene end was trimmed by 4 bases and the J gene end by 4 bases; junction bases not matched to a gene: 4. CDR3 length: 14 residues. The CDR3 nucleotides are TGTGCCAGCAGCGCCGACAGGGTCACCGGGGAGCTGTTTTTT. Amino acids: CASSADRVTGELFF.

V is TRBV6-7 and J is TRBJ1-5; no clear D. TRBV6-7 is sorted into the ORF group, with uncertain function. The V gene lost 2 bases and the J gene lost 2 bases, with 13 bases spanning the gap. The CDR3 has 16 residues. The CDR3 DNA follows: TGTGCCAGCAGTTACATGGCGGGGTTCGGCAATCAGCCCCAGCATTTT. Translation: CASSYMAGFGNQPQHF.

The chain links TRBV11-2 to TRBJ2-5; 9 bases are shared with TRBD2. The germline V gene encodes CDR1 SGHAT and CDR2 FQNNGV. Losses at the gene ends were 3 bases for V and 3 bases for J; bases not matched to a gene: 8. The CDR3 is made up of 16 amino acids. The CDR3 spells CASSFGLAGTKETQYF. The CDR3 DNA follows: TGTGCCAGCAGCTTTGGTCTAGCGGGGACCAAAGAGACCCAGTACTTC.

The chain couples TRBV30 to TRBJ2-7; D is possibly TRBD1 (6 bases). Germline loops: CDR1 GTSNPN, CDR2 SVGIG (reference sequence). There are 12 residues in the CDR3. The V gene lost 5 bases and the J gene lost 4 bases, with 12 bases spanning the gap. The CDR3 protein is CAWERTVYEQYF. Here the CDR3 DNA reads TGTGCCTGGGAACGGACAGTTTACGAGCAGTACTTC.

This chain uses TRBV19 with TRBJ1-1, with 8 bases lining up with TRBD1. CDR3 length: 13 amino acids. CDR1 and CDR2 (germline): LNHDA, SQIVND (reference sequence). Trimming removed 6 bases from V and 3 bases from J; junction bases left unmatched: 3. The CDR3 is CASSRGHDTEAFF. In nucleotides, the CDR3 is TGTGCCAGTAGCAGGGGGCATGACACTGAAGCTTTCTTT.

This sequence joins TRBV23-1 and TRBJ2-2; D is possibly TRBD1 (5 bases). TRBV23-1 is noted as an ORF with a role that remains uncertain. V shed 0 bases and J shed 4 bases, with 9 bases lying between them. The CDR3 covers 15 residues. The CDR3 sequence is CASSQSSGSTGELFF. In DNA form, the CDR3 reads TGCGCCAGCAGTCAATCTTCAGGGTCCACCGGGGAGCTGTTTTTT.

The rearrangement links TRBV4-3 to TRBJ1-2; 7 nucleotides match TRBD1. Germline lookup yields CDR1 LGHNA and CDR2 YSLEER. Trimming cost V 3 bases and J 7 bases; bases outside gene matches: 11. The CDR3 covers 15 residues. CDR3 nucleotide sequence: TGCGCCAGCAGCCACGCAGAAGGGGGCATAAGTGGCTACACCTTC. Protein: CASSHAEGGISGYTF.

The chain employs TRBV7-2 and TRBJ2-2; TRBD2 aligns across 7 bases. Germline V gene sequence: CDR1 SGHTA, CDR2 FQGNSA. V was clipped by 2 bases and J by 3 bases; unmatched bases: 3. The CDR3 loop spans 15 amino acids. CDR3: CASSLQRGDTGELFF. CDR3 in DNA: TGTGCCAGCAGCTTACAGCGGGGCGACACCGGGGAGCTGTTTTTT.

The chain links TRBV6-2 or TRBV6-3 to TRBJ2-1; 10 nucleotides match TRBD1. The CDR3 totals 17 residues. CDR1 is MNHEY, CDR2 SVGEGT, per germline. J was trimmed by 2 bases and V by 5 bases; bases with no gene match: 9. CDR3 residues: CASSAADRGLPYNEQFF. The CDR3, as DNA: TGTGCCAGCAGTGCCGCCGACAGGGGGCTTCCCTACAATGAGCAGTTCTTC.

The V call is TRBV4-1, the J call TRBJ1-4, with D possibly TRBD1 on 6 matching bases. With 0 bases removed from V and 4 bases from J, the gap between germline ends came to 15 bases. The CDR3 length is 17 residues. In germline, CDR1 is MGHRA, CDR2 YSYEKL. The CDR3 DNA is TGCGCCAGCAGCCAAGATCTACAGGGAAGCCTTAATGAAAAACTGTTTTTT. Translated: CASSQDLQGSLNEKLFF.

The J gene is TRBJ1-5, the V gene TRBV11-2; 10 positions agree with TRBD1. The CDR3 is 15 residues long. Germline CDR1 and CDR2: SGHAT and FQNNGV. J gave up 4 bases and V 4 bases, and 4 bases lay outside the gene matches. The CDR3 region has the DNA TGTGCCAGCAGCTGGGGACAGGGGAGGAATCAGCCCCAGCATTTT. Translated: CASSWGQGRNQPQHF.

V and J are TRBV7-2 and TRBJ1-2; 7 bases line up with TRBD1. The length of the CDR3 is 14 residues. The V gene end was trimmed by 7 bases and the J gene end by 4 bases; junction bases not matched to a gene: 9. Germline CDR1 reads SGHTA; CDR2 reads FQGNSA. CDR3 DNA: TGTGCCAGCATCATTCCCGGACAGGTCTATGGCTACACCTTC. Translation gives CASIIPGQVYGYTF.

The chain combines TRBV4-1 with TRBJ2-3; TRBD1 matches at 10 bases. Trimming took 5 bases from V and 4 from J; bases not matched to a gene: 12. The CDR3 is made up of 17 amino acids. Per germline, CDR1 MGHRA and CDR2 YSYEKL. Written as DNA, the CDR3 is TGCGCCAGCAGCAGGCTTCCGGGACAGGGGAAGGCAGATACGCAGTATTTT. Translation: CASSRLPGQGKADTQYF.

This clone showed up just once. V usage is TRBV24-1 and J usage is TRBJ2-4, with TRBD2 identical over 9 bases. Germline V lookup: CDR1 KGHDR, CDR2 SFDVKD. Trimming removed 2 bases from V and 5 bases from J; junction bases left unmatched: 3. The CDR3 totals 15 residues. CDR3 in DNA: TGTGCCACCAGTGATTATGCGGGAGGGGAAAACATTCAGTACTTC. Residues: CATSDYAGGENIQYF.

This rearrangement joins TRBV2 to TRBJ2-3; 9 bases are shared with TRBD2. Looked up from germline, CDR1 is SNHLY and CDR2 is FYNNEI. V dropped 4 bases and J dropped 2; count of bases not matched to a gene: 7. The CDR3 has 16 amino acids. The CDR3 loop reads CASSVSSGGPTDTQYF. Here the CDR3 DNA reads TGTGCCAGCAGTGTATCAAGCGGGGGGCCCACAGATACGCAGTATTTT.

The table lists this clone with a few counts. This specimen includes other DNA sequences encoding the same CDR3. This chain links TRBV30 with TRBJ1-2; 9 positions agree with TRBD1. V gave up 4 bases and J gave up 4 bases; unmatched junction bases: 7. Germline V gives CDR1 GTSNPN, CDR2 SVGIG (reference sequence). There are 14 residues in the CDR3. The CDR3, as DNA: TGTGCCTGGAACCAGGGACAGGGATCCTATGGCTACACCTTC. This encodes CAWNQGQGSYGYTF.

The rearrangement joins TRBV3-1 (or the pseudogene TRBV3-2) to TRBJ1-1; 11 bases match TRBD1. Per germline, CDR1 LGHDT and CDR2 YNNKEL (reference sequence). J lost 5 bases, V lost 4 bases, and 6 bases had no gene match. The CDR3 has 15 residues. CDR3 sequence reads: CASSPSDRGLTEAFF. For the CDR3, the DNA is TGTGCCAGCAGCCCTTCGGACAGGGGGCTTACTGAAGCTTTCTTT.

This chain uses TRBV24-1 with TRBJ2-2, with 9 bases fitting TRBD1. The CDR3 has 17 amino acids. J gave up 1 base and V 0 bases, and 2 bases lay outside the gene matches. Germline CDR1 is KGHDR and CDR2 is SFDVKD. The CDR3 here is CATSDLRGQGNTGELFF. For the CDR3, the DNA is TGTGCCACCAGTGATTTGCGGGGACAGGGGAACACCGGGGAGCTGTTTTTT.

V gene TRBV7-2 combines with J gene TRBJ2-7; tentative D call: TRBD2 (7 bases). The ends were cut back, 2 bases at V and 2 bases at J, with 16 bases in the middle. The germline CDR1 and CDR2 sequences are SGHTA and FQGNSA. This CDR3 is 16 amino acids long. This CDR3 is CASSLNGGGITYEQYF. The CDR3 region has the DNA TGTGCCAGCAGCTTAAACGGCGGGGGCATCACCTACGAGCAGTACTTC.

The gene calls are TRBV27 and TRBJ2-3; TRBD1 agrees at 7 bases. The CDR3 is 14 amino acids. V lost 6 bases, J lost 3 bases, and 6 bases stayed unmatched. Germline V gives CDR1 MNHEY, CDR2 SMNVEV (reference sequence). The CDR3 DNA follows: TGTGCCAGCAGAAGACAGGGCGATACAGATACGCAGTATTTT. It codes for CASRRQGDTDTQYF.